A single sample gave rise to the 5 T cell receptor beta chains below, sequenced in a study of spatial heterogeneity in lung cancer. Time point denoted: sample taken at primary tumor resection. Whole RNA, which was extracted from tumor, nontumor lung tissue or frozen PBMC, was sequenced without any cell sorting. TCRdb ran MiXCR on the 5' RACE reads and lists one entry per CDR3 protein. The sample consists of about 95,000 distinct CDR3 sequences, roughly 8.7% of them appearing once. This specimen consisted of PBMCs, obtained at surgery. The source of these receptors is a male donor with early-stage non-small cell lung cancer.

There are many counts of this clonotype. The rearrangement uses TRBV12-3 or TRBV12-4 and TRBJ1-1; D is possibly TRBD1 (5 bases). The V end lost 6 bases, the J end lost 4 bases, and 12 bases lay between the germline ends. The CDR3 has 13 residues. CDR3 nucleotides: TGTGCCAGCAGCTCCGGGGCTGGCACTGAAGCTTTCTTT. Amino acid sequence: CASSSGAGTEAFF.

At least ten counts were recorded for this clonotype. V is TRBV4-2 and J is TRBJ1-2; D is ambiguous. Germline assignment: CDR1 LGHNA and CDR2 YNFKEQ. The CDR3 has 13 amino acids. The V end was cut by 1 base, the J end by 2 bases, with 5 bases between. The CDR3 region has the DNA TGTGCCAGCAGCCAAGCTGGGAACTATGGCTACACCTTC. It specifies CASSQAGNYGYTF.

The V call is TRBV28, the J call TRBJ2-1; the D gene is possibly TRBD1 (6 bases). CDR3 size: 14 residues. The V gene lost 3 bases and the J gene lost 9 bases, with 15 bases spanning the gap. Germline CDR1 is MDHEN and CDR2 is SYDVKM. CDR3 DNA: TGTGCCAGCAGTTTTCCCAGGGGACGGGGTGAGCAGTTCTTC. Its protein is CASSFPRGRGEQFF.

This clonotype was counted at least ten times. V usage is TRBV18 and J usage is TRBJ1-6, with 12 bases aligning to TRBD1. This CDR3 has 15 amino acids. The V segment lost 3 bases and the J segment 9 bases; nucleotides outside the gene matches: 3. Germline values: CDR1 KGHSH, CDR2 LQKENI. The CDR3 reads CASSPGTGGSSPLHF. CDR3 DNA sequence: TGTGCCAGCTCACCCGGGACAGGGGGCAGTTCACCCCTCCACTTT.

Many counts were recorded for this clonotype. V gene TRBV12-3 or TRBV12-4 combines with J gene TRBJ2-7; 11 bases are shared with TRBD2. This CDR3 is built from 16 residues. The ends lost 8 bases at V and 5 bases at J; junction bases unmatched: 14. The CDR3 sequence: CASAGAIAGGPHEQYF. In DNA form, the CDR3 reads TGTGCCAGCGCTGGGGCTATAGCGGGGGGGCCCCACGAGCAGTACTTC.